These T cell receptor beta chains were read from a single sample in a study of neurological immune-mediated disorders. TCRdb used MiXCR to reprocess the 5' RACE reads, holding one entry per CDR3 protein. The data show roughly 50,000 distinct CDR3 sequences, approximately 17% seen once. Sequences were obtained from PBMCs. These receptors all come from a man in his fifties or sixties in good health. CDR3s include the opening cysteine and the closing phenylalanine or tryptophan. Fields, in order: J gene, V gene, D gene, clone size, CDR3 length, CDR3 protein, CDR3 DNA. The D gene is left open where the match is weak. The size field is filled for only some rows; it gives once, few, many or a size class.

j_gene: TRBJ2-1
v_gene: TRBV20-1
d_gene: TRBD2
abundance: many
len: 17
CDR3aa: CSARASSGRAVLNEQFF
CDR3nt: TGCAGTGCTAGAGCATCTAGCGGGAGGGCCGTACTCAATGAGCAGTTCTTC

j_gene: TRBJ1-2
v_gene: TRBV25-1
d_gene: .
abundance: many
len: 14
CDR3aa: CASSEPGRNYGYTF
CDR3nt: TGTGCCAGCAGTGAACCTGGCAGAAACTATGGCTACACCTTC

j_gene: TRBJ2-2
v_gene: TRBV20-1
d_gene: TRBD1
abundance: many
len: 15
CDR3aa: CSAETGQGFTGELFF
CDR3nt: TGCAGTGCGGAGACGGGACAGGGATTTACCGGGGAGCTGTTTTTT

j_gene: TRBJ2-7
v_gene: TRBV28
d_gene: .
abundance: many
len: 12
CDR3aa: CASSVRTVEQYF
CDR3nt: TGTGCCAGCAGTGTTAGGACCGTTGAGCAGTACTTC

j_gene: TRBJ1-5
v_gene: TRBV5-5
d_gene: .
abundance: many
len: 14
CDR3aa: CASSLVGNNQPQHF
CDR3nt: TGTGCCAGCAGCTTGGTGGGGAACAATCAGCCCCAGCATTTT

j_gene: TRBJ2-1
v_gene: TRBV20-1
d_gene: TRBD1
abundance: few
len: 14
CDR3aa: CSAARQGRYNEQFF
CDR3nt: TGCAGTGCGGCGAGACAGGGTCGGTACAATGAGCAGTTCTTC

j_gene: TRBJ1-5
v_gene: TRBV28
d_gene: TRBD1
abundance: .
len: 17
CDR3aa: CVSIDEDRDRSNKPQHF
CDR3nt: TGTGTCAGCATTGACGAAGACAGGGACCGTAGCAATAAGCCCCAGCATTTT

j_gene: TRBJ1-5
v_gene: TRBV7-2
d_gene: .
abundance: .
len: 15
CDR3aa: CASSGGGWSNHPQHF
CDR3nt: TGTGCTAGCAGCGGGGGGGGTTGGAGCAATCACCCCCAGCATTTT

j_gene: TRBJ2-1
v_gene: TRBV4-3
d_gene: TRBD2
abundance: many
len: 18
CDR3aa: CASSQDGRGLASYNEQFF
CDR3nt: TGCGCCAGCAGCCAAGATGGGCGGGGACTAGCGTCCTACAATGAGCAGTTCTTC

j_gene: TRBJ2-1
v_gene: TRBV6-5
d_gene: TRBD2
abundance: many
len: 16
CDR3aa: CASSYSSGRSHNEQFF
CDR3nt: TGTGCCAGCAGTTACAGCAGCGGGAGATCCCACAATGAGCAGTTCTTC

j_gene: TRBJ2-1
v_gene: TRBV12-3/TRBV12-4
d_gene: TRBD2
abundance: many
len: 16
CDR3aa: CASRITSGRPRDEQFF
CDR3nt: TGTGCCAGCAGAATAACTAGCGGGAGGCCGAGGGATGAGCAGTTCTTC

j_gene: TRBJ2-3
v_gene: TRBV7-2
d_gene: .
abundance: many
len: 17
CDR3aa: CASSADPFRVTRDTQYF
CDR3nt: TGTGCCAGCAGCGCGGACCCTTTTCGTGTGACAAGAGATACGCAGTATTTT

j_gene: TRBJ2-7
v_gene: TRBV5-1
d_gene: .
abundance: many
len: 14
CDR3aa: CASSLRSRSFEQYF
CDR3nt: TGCGCCAGCAGCTTGAGGAGCAGAAGTTTCGAGCAGTACTTC

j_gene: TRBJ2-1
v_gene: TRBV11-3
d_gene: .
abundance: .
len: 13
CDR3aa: CASSLLANNEQFF
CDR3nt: TGTGCCAGCAGCTTACTGGCGAACAATGAGCAGTTCTTC

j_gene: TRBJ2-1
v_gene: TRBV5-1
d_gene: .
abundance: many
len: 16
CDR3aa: CASSLGGGTLEGEQFF
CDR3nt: TGCGCCAGCAGCTTGGGGGGCGGGACTCTCGAAGGGGAGCAGTTCTTC

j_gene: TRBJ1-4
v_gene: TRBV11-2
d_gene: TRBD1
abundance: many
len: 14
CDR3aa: CASSPGGASEKLFF
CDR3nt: TGTGCCAGCAGCCCAGGGGGCGCGAGTGAAAAACTGTTTTTT

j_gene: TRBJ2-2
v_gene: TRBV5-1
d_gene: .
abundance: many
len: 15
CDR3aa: CASSFGPGQAGELFF
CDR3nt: TGCGCCAGCAGCTTTGGGCCAGGGCAGGCCGGGGAGCTGTTTTTT

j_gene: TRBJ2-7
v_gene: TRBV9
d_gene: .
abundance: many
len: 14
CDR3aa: CASSEGGGSGEQYF
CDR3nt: TGTGCCAGCAGCGAGGGGGGGGGCTCTGGCGAGCAGTACTTC

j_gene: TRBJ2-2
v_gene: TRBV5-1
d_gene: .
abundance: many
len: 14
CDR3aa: CASSLRGNTGELFF
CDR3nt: TGCGCCAGCAGCTTGCGGGGAAACACCGGGGAGCTGTTTTTT

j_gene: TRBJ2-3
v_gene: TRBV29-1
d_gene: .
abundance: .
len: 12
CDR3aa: CSVPLVVDTQYF
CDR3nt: TGCAGCGTGCCACTAGTAGTAGATACGCAGTATTTT

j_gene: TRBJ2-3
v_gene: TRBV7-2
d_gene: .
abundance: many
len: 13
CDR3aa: CASSPDTFGTQYF
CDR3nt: TGTGCCAGCAGCCCCGACACCTTTGGTACGCAGTATTTT

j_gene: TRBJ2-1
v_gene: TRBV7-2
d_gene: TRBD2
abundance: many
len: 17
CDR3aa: CASSSTVGLAGGPRQFF
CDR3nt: TGTGCCAGCAGCTCCACGGTGGGACTAGCGGGAGGGCCAAGGCAGTTCTTC

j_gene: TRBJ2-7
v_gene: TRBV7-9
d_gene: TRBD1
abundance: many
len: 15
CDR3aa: CASIDRDDASYEQYF
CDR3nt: TGTGCCAGCATCGACAGGGATGACGCCTCCTACGAGCAGTACTTC

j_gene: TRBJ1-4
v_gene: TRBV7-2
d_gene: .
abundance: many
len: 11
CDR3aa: CASSLGGKLFF
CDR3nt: TGTGCCAGCAGCTTAGGCGGAAAACTGTTTTTT

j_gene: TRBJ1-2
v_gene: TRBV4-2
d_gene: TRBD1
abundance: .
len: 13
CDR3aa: CASSQEQGYGYTF
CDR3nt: TGTGCCAGCAGCCAAGAACAGGGGTATGGCTACACCTTC